Listed here are 3 T cell receptor beta chains from one sample, sequenced in a study of T cell responses to AZD1222 COVID-19 vaccine. The assay was immunoSEQ multiplex PCR, and TCRdb's table has in-frame clones only and misses some. The table records some 100,000 clones, around nine tenths of them present only once. The material was peripheral blood, obtained 28 days after the second AZD1222 dose. These TCRs come from an adult who received the AZD1222 COVID-19 vaccine.

V usage is TRBV19 and J usage is TRBJ2-1; 7 bases align to TRBD2. Germline CDR1 is LNHDA and CDR2 is SQIVND (reference sequence). The CDR3 runs 14 residues. The ends lost 6 bases at V and 3 bases at J; junction bases unmatched: 5. This CDR3 is CASSARGGYNEQFF. The DNA for the CDR3 is TGTGCCAGTAGCGCCCGCGGGGGCTACAATGAGCAGTTCTTC.

The chain joins TRBV4-1 to TRBJ2-7; either TRBD1 or TRBD2 may fit D (5 bases each). The V gene lost 3 bases and the J gene lost 2 bases, with 11 bases spanning the gap. CDR1 and CDR2 (germline): MGHRA, YSYEKL. The CDR3 sequence is 14 residues long. CDR3 in DNA: TGCGCCAGCAGCCAGGGAGACAGTCCCTACGAGCAGTACTTC. Its translation: CASSQGDSPYEQYF.

The chain is built from TRBV19 and TRBJ2-1; no definite D call. This CDR3 has 13 residues. The V end lost 6 bases, the J end lost 4 bases, and 10 bases lay between the germline ends. CDR1 LNHDA and CDR2 SQIVND come from the germline V gene (reference sequence). The CDR3 DNA is TGTGCCAGTAGCCCCCAGCTGTACAATGAGCAGTTCTTC. Protein product: CASSPQLYNEQFF.